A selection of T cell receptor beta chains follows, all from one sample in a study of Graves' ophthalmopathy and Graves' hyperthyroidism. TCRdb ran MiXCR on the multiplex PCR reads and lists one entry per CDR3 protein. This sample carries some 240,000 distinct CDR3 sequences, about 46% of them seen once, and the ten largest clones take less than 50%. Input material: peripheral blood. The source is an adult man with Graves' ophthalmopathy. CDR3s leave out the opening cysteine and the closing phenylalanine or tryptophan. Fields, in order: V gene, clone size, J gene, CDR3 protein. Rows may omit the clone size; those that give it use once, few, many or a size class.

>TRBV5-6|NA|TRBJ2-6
ASRPLGSGANVLT
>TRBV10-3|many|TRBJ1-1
AISESGGIAF
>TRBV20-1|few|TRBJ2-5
SAPREGRAETQY
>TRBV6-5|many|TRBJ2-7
ASQQGSSYEQY
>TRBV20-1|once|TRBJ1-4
SAKPLAGAEKLF
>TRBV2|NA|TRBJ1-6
ASSYTWTGVNSPLH
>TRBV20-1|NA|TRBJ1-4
SARDRRTEINEKLF
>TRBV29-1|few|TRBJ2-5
SILPGQGALKTQY
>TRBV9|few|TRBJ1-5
ASSEKGTQPQH
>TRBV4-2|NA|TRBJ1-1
ASTPRVEADEAF
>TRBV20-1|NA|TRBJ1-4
SARDPKVQGRVF
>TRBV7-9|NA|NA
ASSPSLGEQF
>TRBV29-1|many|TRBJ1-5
SVEQGNNQPQH
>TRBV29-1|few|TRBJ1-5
SATVRQGANQPQH
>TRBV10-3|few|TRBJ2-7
AISVGTTYEQY
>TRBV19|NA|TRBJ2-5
ASSMGLAGRETQY
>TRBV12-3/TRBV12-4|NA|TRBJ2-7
ASSEDRGIYEQY
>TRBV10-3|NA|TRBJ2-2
AISKTRHYTGELF
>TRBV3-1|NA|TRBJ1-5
ASSQRGQNNQPQH
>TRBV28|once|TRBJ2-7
ASSSPRFSLLYEQY
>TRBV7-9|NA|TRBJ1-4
TSSSWAAGTELF
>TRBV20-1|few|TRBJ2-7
SARGLADTYEQY
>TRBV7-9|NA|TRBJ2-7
ASSLRPSSYEQY
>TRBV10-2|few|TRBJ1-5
ASSGRAKRGYSNQPQH
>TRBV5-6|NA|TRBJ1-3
ASSADRGGNTIY
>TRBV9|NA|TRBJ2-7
ASSKAPGTATYEQY
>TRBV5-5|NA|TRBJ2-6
ASSFRGISGANVLT
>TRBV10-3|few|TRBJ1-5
AISESGRDSNQPQH
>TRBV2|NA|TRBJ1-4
ASSENSYYEKLF
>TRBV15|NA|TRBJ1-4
ATSRGGGYEKLF
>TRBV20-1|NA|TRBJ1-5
SASGSGTGLSSRSNQPQH
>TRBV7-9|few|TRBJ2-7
ASSSPGLATGPYEQY
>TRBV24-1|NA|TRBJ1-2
ATSDSTGQVYGYT
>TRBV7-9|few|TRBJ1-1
ASSTYRLEAF
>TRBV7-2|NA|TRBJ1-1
ASSLWDTMNTEAF
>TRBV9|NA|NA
ASSATNSYNEQF
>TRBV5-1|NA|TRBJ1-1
ASSQGLIAGGTEAF
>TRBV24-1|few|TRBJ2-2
ATSGEGGYTGELF
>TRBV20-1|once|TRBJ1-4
SARDDLQGGNEKLF
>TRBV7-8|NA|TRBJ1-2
ASSLDRMYGYT
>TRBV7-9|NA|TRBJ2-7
ASSSGDSPYEQY
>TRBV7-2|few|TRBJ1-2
ASSPFGNGYT
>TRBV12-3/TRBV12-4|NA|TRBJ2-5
ASSFFGGGETQY